This T cell receptor (beta chain) was recorded in a study of OX40 agonist ivuxolimab in advanced cancers. V was trimmed by 5 bases and J by 3 bases, leaving 10 bases between them. The V gene's germline CDR1 is SGHVS and CDR2 FNYEAQ. CDR3 length: 13 amino acids. TCRdb keeps only in-frame clones here, not all; method: immunoSEQ multiplex PCR. Here the sample spans fewer than 70,000 clones, 75% to 90% being singletons. The sample was CD4+ or CD8+ T cells sorted from blood, taken in a trial of the OX40 agonist ivuxolimab. The gene calls are TRBV7-6 and TRBJ1-1; a weak D match, TRBD1 (5 bases). The receptor comes from an adult with an advanced solid tumor such as melanoma, head and neck, liver or kidney cancer. For the CDR3, the DNA is TGTGCCAGCAGCCCTGGGGGATACACTGAAGCTTTCTTT. As protein: CASSPGGYTEAFF.